Described below is a single T cell receptor beta chain sequence and its context. The sample originates from a study of blood T cell repertoires in COVID-19. Overall study context: PBMCs, B-cell-depleted T cells, or T cells were the source of the cDNA or gDNA that made up the material.

TCRdb keeps only in-frame clones here, not all; method: immunoSEQ multiplex PCR. Among about 120,000 clones listed, more than 70% were seen once. The CDR3 runs 14 residues. Per the germline V gene, CDR1 is MNHEY and CDR2 is SVGAGI. The V end lost 0 bases, the J end lost 3 bases, and 7 bases lay between the germline ends. Sequencing was done on a sample of peripheral blood. The clonotype comes from a man in his sixties with acute or convalescent COVID-19. The V call is TRBV6-5, the J call TRBJ2-3, with D hard to call. DNA of the CDR3: TGTGCCAGCAGTTACTCCCAGGTTACAGATACGCAGTATTTT. Translation: CASSYSQVTDTQYF.